Below, 17 T cell receptor beta chains from the same sample are listed, as sequenced in a study of CD8 T cells in ankylosing spondylitis. TCRdb itself ran the 5' RACE reads through MiXCR, one entry per CDR3 protein. The sample holds under 85,000 distinct CDR3 sequences, approximately 5% seen once. Sequenced: blood, either unsorted or a sorted T cell fraction (not recorded which). These receptors were collected from a male donor with ankylosing spondylitis or in good health (not recorded which).

This clonotype was seen many times. The chain is built from TRBV7-3 and TRBJ2-1; D call uncertain. CDR1 and CDR2 (germline): SGHTA, FQGTGA. CDR3 length: 15 residues. V lost 5 bases and J 0 bases, leaving 11 bases between the germline ends. The CDR3, as DNA: TGTGCCAGCAGCCTTTCATGGGGCTCCTACAATGAGCAGTTCTTC. Its protein product is CASSLSWGSYNEQFF. Variable domain in full (rest from reference TRBV7-3 and TRBJ2-1): GAGVSQTPSNKVTEKGKYVELRCDPISGHTALYWYRQSLGQGPEFLIYFQGTGAADDSGLPNDRFFAVRPEGSVSTLKIQRTERGDSAVYLCASSLSWGSYNEQFFGPGTRLTVL.

This clonotype was seen repeatedly, ten times or more. This sequence joins TRBV6-5 and TRBJ2-7; D gene uncertain. Trimming shortened V by 1 base and J by 0 bases, and 16 bases separated the two germline ends. CDR3 length: 17 amino acids. CDR1 and CDR2 (germline): MNHEY, SVGAGI. CDR3 loop: CASSYFPTKVYSYEQYF. CDR3 nucleotide sequence: TGTGCCAGCAGTTACTTCCCCACCAAAGTATACTCCTACGAGCAGTACTTC.

CDR3 amino acids: CASRPQGVGGYTF. Here the CDR3 DNA reads TGTGCCAGCAGGCCACAGGGGGTGGGTGGCTACACCTTC. This chain uses TRBV2 with TRBJ1-2; 8 bases align to TRBD1. The J segment lost 7 bases and the V segment lost 6 bases, leaving 7 bases of the junction unmatched. This CDR3 spans 13 amino acids. Germline assignment: CDR1 SNHLY and CDR2 FYNNEI.

This clonotype was counted between two and nine times. This sequence joins TRBV3-1 and TRBJ2-5; D uncertain. The CDR3 has 15 amino acids. Germline-derived CDR1 and CDR2 are LGHDT and YNNKEL (reference sequence). The V end was cut by 10 bases, the J end by 1 base, with 19 bases between. The CDR3 here is CATCQDRSSQETQYF. CDR3 DNA sequence: TGTGCCACCTGCCAAGATCGGTCTAGCCAAGAGACCCAGTACTTC.

In its sample, this clonotype was seen many times. V usage is TRBV2 and J usage is TRBJ2-5; D perhaps matches TRBD2 (6 bases). CDR1 is SNHLY, CDR2 FYNNEI, per germline. The CDR3 is 12 amino acids. With 6 bases removed from V and 3 bases from J, the gap between germline ends came to 8 bases. The CDR3 DNA reads TGTGCCAGCAGAGGCGGGGAAGAGACCCAGTACTTC. Its protein is CASRGGEETQYF.

This clonotype was seen at least ten times. V usage is TRBV7-2 and J usage is TRBJ2-7; D is perhaps TRBD1 (5 bases). Germline V lookup: CDR1 SGHTA, CDR2 FQGNSA. The CDR3 has 14 amino acids. The V end was cut by 2 bases, the J end by 3 bases, with 11 bases between. Here the CDR3 DNA reads TGTGCCAGCAGCTTAACCCGACAGCACTACGAGCAGTACTTC. This codes for CASSLTRQHYEQYF.

This clonotype was detected ten times or more. The genes are TRBV20-1 and TRBJ2-7; 8 bases align to TRBD2. Germline assignment: CDR1 DFQATT and CDR2 SNEGSKA (reference sequence). The CDR3 totals 14 residues. The V and J ends lost 4 bases and 2 bases, in that order; junction bases with no gene match: 7. CDR3 nucleotide sequence: TGCAGTGCTAAAGACTTGCGGGGGGCCTACGAGCAGTACTTC. Protein sequence: CSAKDLRGAYEQYF.

This clonotype showed up many times. The chain links TRBV5-1 to TRBJ1-4; no definite D call. Deletions cut 0 bases from V and 3 bases from J, with 12 bases between. The CDR3 spans 16 residues. Germline V gene data show CDR1 as SGHRS and CDR2 as YFSETQ. DNA for the CDR3: TGCGCCAGCAGCTTGGGAGGGAGTTACGCTAATGAAAAACTGTTTTTT. Translated, it gives CASSLGGSYANEKLFF.

This clonotype was seen many times. J is TRBJ2-1 and V is TRBV3-1, with 8 bases identical to TRBD2. V lost 4 bases, J lost 7 bases, and 9 bases stayed unmatched. Germline V gives CDR1 LGHDT, CDR2 YNNKEL (reference sequence). The CDR3 totals 15 residues. The CDR3 DNA reads TGTGCCAGCAGCCCGGTGGCGGGGGGTGGTAATGAGCAGTTCTTC. Translation: CASSPVAGGGNEQFF.

This clonotype was seen many times. The rearrangement joins TRBV27 to TRBJ2-1; D tentatively fits TRBD1 or TRBD2 (5 bases each). Per germline, CDR1 MNHEY and CDR2 SMNVEV (reference sequence). V lost 5 bases, J lost 8 bases, and 25 bases lay in between. The CDR3 runs to 17 residues. The CDR3 sequence: CASSLNNGDVGWDEQFF. The CDR3, as DNA: TGTGCCAGCAGTCTTAATAACGGGGACGTGGGGTGGGATGAGCAGTTCTTC.

At least ten counts were recorded for this clonotype. The J gene is TRBJ1-2, the V gene TRBV28; possibly TRBD1 for D (5 bases). Germline values: CDR1 MDHEN, CDR2 SYDVKM. CDR3 length: 13 amino acids. Trimming shortened V by 6 bases and J by 4 bases, and 12 bases separated the two germline ends. Written as DNA, the CDR3 is TGTGCCAGCAGAGATCAGGGTAGCTATGGCTACACCTTC. Translated: CASRDQGSYGYTF.

The chain combines TRBV4-1 with TRBJ2-1, with unresolved D. The CDR3 has 15 residues. Trimming took 0 bases from V and 10 from J, leaving 16 bases between them. Germline-derived CDR1 and CDR2 are MGHRA and YSYEKL. CDR3 loop: CASSQDRTFVVEQFF. CDR3 nucleotides: TGCGCCAGCAGCCAAGATAGGACCTTCGTGGTCGAGCAGTTCTTC.

This clonotype has just one count. The chain has TRBV29-1 and TRBJ2-2; 10 bases match TRBD1. CDR3 length: 17 amino acids. Germline V gives CDR1 SQVTM, CDR2 ANQGSEA. J was trimmed by 3 bases and V by 5 bases; bases with no gene match: 12. CDR3 residues: CSVSFLGTGVYTGELFF. The CDR3 DNA is TGCAGCGTTAGCTTCTTGGGGACAGGGGTATACACCGGGGAGCTGTTTTTT.

There are many counts of this clonotype. V is TRBV7-6 and J is TRBJ2-5, with D tentatively TRBD2 (6 bases). The CDR3 consists of 15 residues. V shed 2 bases and J shed 2 bases, with 12 bases lying between them. Germline lookup yields CDR1 SGHVS and CDR2 FNYEAQ. DNA for the CDR3: TGTGCCAGCAGCTTATTTCTGCGGGAACAAGAGACCCAGTACTTC. Translation gives CASSLFLREQETQYF.

This clonotype was seen many times. The chain carries TRBV27 and TRBJ2-1; D tentatively fits TRBD1 or TRBD2 (6 bases each). CDR3 length: 17 amino acids. V gave up 4 bases and J gave up 0 bases, with 16 bases separating them. Germline CDR1 is MNHEY and CDR2 is SMNVEV (reference sequence). The CDR3 bases are TGTGCCAGCAGTTCCCCCCGGGGGCTATCCTCCTACAATGAGCAGTTCTTC. Translating gives CASSSPRGLSSYNEQFF.

This clonotype has a count of ten or more. Written as DNA, the CDR3 is TGTGCCAGCAGCTTCCGGGACAGGGGGAATGAGCAGTTCTTC. This translates into CASSFRDRGNEQFF. The rearrangement joins TRBV21-1 to TRBJ2-1; TRBD1 is taken as the D call from the table, unchecked against the DNA. TRBV21-1 represents a pseudogene. This CDR3 is built from 14 residues.

This clonotype was seen many times. The chain carries TRBV3-1 and TRBJ2-1; the match to TRBD1 covers 7 bases. CDR3 length: 15 residues. CDR1 is LGHDT, CDR2 YNNKEL, per germline (reference sequence). V shed 4 bases and J 2 bases; nucleotides not matched to a gene: 5. The CDR3 DNA reads as TGTGCCAGCAGCCGAAGACAGGGTGCCTACAATGAGCAGTTCTTC. This encodes CASSRRQGAYNEQFF.